The table lists the clone carrying this T cell receptor (beta chain) with many counts. The data were obtained in a study of T cells in Graves' hyperthyroidism and ophthalmopathy. For the study at large: Peripheral blood samples were taken at initial diagnosis, prior to any treatment.

Amplified TCR beta CDR3 regions derived from RNA transcripts. First-round RT-PCR with HTBI primers amplified the TCR CDR3 region. TCRdb used MiXCR to reprocess the multiplex PCR reads, holding one entry per CDR3 protein. The profile shows some 600,000 distinct CDR3 sequences, approximately 15% of them singletons. Diagnoses rested on clinical symptoms, serum thyroxine and TRAb, thyroid ultrasound and orbital computed tomography. Drawn at first hyperthyroidism diagnosis, the blood sample preceded any ophthalmopathy symptoms. Cells are PBMCs isolated from around 9.4 ml of fresh blood. This receptor was obtained from a woman in her 30s with Graves' hyperthyroidism that later progressed to Graves' ophthalmopathy. Sequenced input: blood.

This CDR3 reads CASSLAGGGAETQYF. Written as DNA, the CDR3 is TGTGCCAGCAGTTTAGCGGGAGGAGGGGCAGAGACCCAGTACTTC. V usage is TRBV12-3 or TRBV12-4 and J usage is TRBJ2-5; D is perhaps TRBD2 (6 bases). CDR3 length: 15 residues. Deletions cut 0 bases from V and 4 bases from J, with 12 bases between.